These 26 T cell receptor beta chains share one sample of origin, sequenced in a study of blood T cell repertoires in COVID-19. Clones were sequenced by immunoSEQ multiplex PCR, and TCRdb holds only the in-frame ones, with some missing. The repertoire holds about 75,000 clones, 85% to 90% seen once, with 15% to 20% in the top ten. What was sequenced was peripheral blood. These receptors all stem from a human donor in a cohort sampled during active COVID-19.

The chain employs TRBV7-8 and TRBJ2-2; D is uncertain. Germline V gene lookup returns CDR1 SGHVS and CDR2 FQNEAQ. The CDR3 extends over 15 amino acids. V dropped 2 bases and J dropped 4 bases, with 11 bases sitting between them. For the CDR3, the DNA is TGTGCCAGCAGCTTAAGTTCCTCTAGCACCGGGGAGCTGTTTTTT. This encodes CASSLSSSSTGELFF. The full variable domain, rest sourced from reference TRBV7-8 and TRBJ2-2, is GAGVSQSPRYKVAKRGQDVALRCDPISGHVSLFWYQQALGQGPEFLTYFQNEAQLDKSGLPSDRFFAERPEGSVSTLKIQRTQQEDSAVYLCASSLSSSSTGELFFGEGSRLTVL.

The chain carries TRBV6-2 or TRBV6-3 and TRBJ1-4, with 7 bases lining up with TRBD1. There are 15 residues in the CDR3. Per the germline V gene, CDR1 is MNHEY and CDR2 is SVGEGT. V lost 2 bases to trimming and J lost 8 bases; unmatched junction nucleotides: 8. CDR3 residues: CASSYLGQEGEKLFF. CDR3 DNA: TGTGCCAGCAGTTACCTTGGACAGGAGGGGGAAAAACTGTTTTTT.

V gene TRBV27 combines with J gene TRBJ1-1; tentative D call: TRBD1 (5 bases). The germline gives CDR1 MNHEY, CDR2 SMNVEV (reference sequence). The CDR3 has 14 amino acids. V was cut by 8 bases and J by 1 base, with 14 bases left in between. The CDR3, as DNA: TGTGCCAGCCGGCGCGGGGGGTCGAACACTGAAGCTTTCTTT. Protein product: CASRRGGSNTEAFF.

The chain combines TRBV2 with TRBJ2-2; TRBD1 matches at 7 bases. V was clipped by 7 bases and J by 5 bases; unmatched bases: 4. The length of the CDR3 is 13 residues. Germline CDR1 is SNHLY and CDR2 is FYNNEI. The CDR3 sequence: CASTTGETGELFF. The CDR3 bases are TGTGCCAGCACTACAGGGGAGACCGGGGAGCTGTTTTTT.

The chain joins TRBV27 to TRBJ2-5; the D gene is possibly TRBD2 (6 bases). V lost 0 bases, J lost 8 bases, and 10 bases lay in between. CDR1 is MNHEY, CDR2 SMNVEV, per germline (reference sequence). CDR3 length: 13 residues. Written as DNA, the CDR3 is TGTGCCAGCAGTTTATCGGGGGACTCTACCCAGTACTTC. Protein product: CASSLSGDSTQYF.

The gene calls are TRBV2 and TRBJ2-2, with 7 bases aligning to TRBD2. Unmatched junction bases numbered 7, after V lost 5 bases and J lost 4 bases. Germline V lookup: CDR1 SNHLY, CDR2 FYNNEI. This CDR3 region has 15 residues. CDR3 bases: TGTGCCAGCAGTCCGACTAGCCCGGGCACCGGGGAGCTGTTTTTT. Its protein is CASSPTSPGTGELFF. The entire variable domain, with the rest obtained from reference TRBV2 and TRBJ2-2, is as follows: EPEVTQTPSHQVTQMGQEVILRCVPISNHLYFYWYRQILGQKVEFLVSFYNNEISEKSEIFDDQFSVERPDGSNFTLKIRSTKLEDSAMYFCASSPTSPGTGELFFGEGSRLTVL.

The V call is TRBV3-1 (or the pseudogene TRBV3-2), the J call TRBJ2-2, with TRBD2 matching 13 bases. CDR3 length: 17 amino acids. CDR1 is LGHDT and CDR2 is YNNKEL in the germline V gene (reference sequence). Losses at the gene ends were 2 bases for V and 6 bases for J; bases not matched to a gene: 6. The CDR3 region is CASSQRTSGSYAGELFF. CDR3 in DNA: TGTGCCAGCAGCCAACGGACTAGCGGGAGTTATGCCGGGGAGCTGTTTTTT.

The rearrangement uses TRBV2 and TRBJ2-7; D perhaps matches TRBD2 (7 bases). CDR3 size: 14 residues. V was clipped by 9 bases and J by 4 bases, with 19 bases between them. Germline-derived CDR1 and CDR2 are SNHLY and FYNNEI. The CDR3 nucleotides are TGTGCCAGTGCCCCTGACGGGGGGCGGTACGAGCAGTACTTC. This gives the protein CASAPDGGRYEQYF. Combining the CDR3 with reference TRBV2 and TRBJ2-7 gives the whole variable domain EPEVTQTPSHQVTQMGQEVILRCVPISNHLYFYWYRQILGQKVEFLVSFYNNEISEKSEIFDDQFSVERPDGSNFTLKIRSTKLEDSAMYFCASAPDGGRYEQYFGPGTRLTVT.

This clone is labeled as hyperexpanded (1% or more). The chain couples TRBV5-1 to TRBJ1-3; D possibly corresponds to TRBD1 (5 bases). The CDR3 runs 16 residues. Trimming stripped 4 bases from V and 0 bases from J, with 14 bases between. Germline CDR1 reads SGHRS; CDR2 reads YFSETQ. The CDR3: CASSPDSQSSGNTIYF. As DNA, the CDR3 is TGCGCCAGCAGCCCAGACAGTCAGAGCTCTGGAAACACCATATATTTT.

The V gene is TRBV14, the J gene TRBJ2-7; 9 bases match TRBD1. With V trimmed by 4 bases and J by 3 bases, 4 bases remained unmatched. The CDR3 is 14 residues long. Germline assignment: CDR1 SGHDN and CDR2 FVKESK. The CDR3 here is CASSLGQGSYEQYF. CDR3 sequence (DNA): TGTGCCAGCAGCCTGGGACAGGGAAGCTACGAGCAGTACTTC.

This clone is large in the sample. The V gene is TRBV7-6, the J gene TRBJ2-3; D is ambiguous. The germline gives CDR1 SGHVS, CDR2 FNYEAQ. The CDR3 is 16 residues long. The V end lost 3 bases, the J end lost 2 bases, and 15 bases lay between the germline ends. For the CDR3, the DNA is TGTGCCAGCAGCTTTGGCCTAGAGCCCTCCACAGATACGCAGTATTTT. This gives the protein CASSFGLEPSTDTQYF.

This chain uses TRBV7-8 with TRBJ2-3; no clear D gene. CDR3 size: 14 residues. V lost 5 bases and J lost 4, with 13 bases in between. CDR1 SGHVS and CDR2 FQNEAQ come from the germline V gene. This chain's CDR3 is CASSLELSPDTQYF. The DNA for the CDR3 is TGTGCCAGCAGCCTAGAACTCTCCCCAGATACGCAGTATTTT.

The chain uses TRBV13 and TRBJ1-5, with 9 bases that match TRBD1. The V segment lost 0 bases and the J segment 5 bases; nucleotides outside the gene matches: 5. Germline V lookup: CDR1 PRHDT, CDR2 FYEKMQ (reference sequence). This CDR3 is built from 16 residues. The CDR3 region is CASSLGPTGGHQPQHF. The CDR3 DNA sequence: TGTGCCAGCAGCTTAGGACCCACAGGGGGCCATCAGCCCCAGCATTTT.

The genes are TRBV18 and TRBJ1-1; possibly TRBD1 for D (5 bases). CDR3 size: 14 residues. Germline lookup yields CDR1 KGHSH and CDR2 LQKENI. V was trimmed by 2 bases and J by 0 bases, leaving 7 bases between them. The CDR3 loop is CASSPGGMNTEAFF. The CDR3 bases are TGTGCCAGCTCACCAGGGGGGATGAACACTGAAGCTTTCTTT. The whole variable domain, remainder taken from reference TRBV18 and TRBJ1-1, is NAGVMQNPRHLVRRRGQEARLRCSPMKGHSHVYWYRQLPEEGLKFMVYLQKENIIDESGMPKERFSAEFPKEGPSILRIQQVVRGDSAAYFCASSPGGMNTEAFFGQGTRLTVV.

The V call is TRBV5-1, the J call TRBJ1-1; D uncertain. Looked up from germline, CDR1 is SGHRS and CDR2 is YFSETQ. CDR3 size: 14 residues. Trimming took 5 bases from V and 0 from J, leaving 11 bases between them. The CDR3 coding sequence is TGCGCCAGCAGTGCCCAGATGTTGAACACTGAAGCTTTCTTT. It encodes CASSAQMLNTEAFF.

The chain employs TRBV18 and TRBJ1-1; D not resolved. The CDR3 covers 13 residues. CDR1 and CDR2 (germline): KGHSH, LQKENI. Trimming pared 8 bases from V and 8 bases from J, leaving 18 bases between. Here the CDR3 reads CASLPPLHQEAFF. CDR3 DNA: TGTGCCAGCCTCCCGCCCTTACACCAGGAAGCTTTCTTT.

The chain uses TRBV11-2 and TRBJ2-2; 9 bases match TRBD2. The CDR3 totals 18 residues. CDR1 is SGHAT and CDR2 is FQNNGV in the germline V gene. Trimming cost V 5 bases and J 4 bases; bases outside gene matches: 14. CDR3 in DNA: TGTGCCAGCAGCCCACGCGGGAGGGGGCGGGGTTTCACCGGGGAGCTGTTTTTT. Its protein is CASSPRGRGRGFTGELFF. Full variable domain (outside the CDR3, taken from reference TRBV11-2 and TRBJ2-2): EAGVAQSPRYKIIEKRQSVAFWCNPISGHATLYWYQQILGQGPKLLIQFQNNGVVDDSQLPKDRFSAERLKGVDSTLKIQPAKLEDSAVYLCASSPRGRGRGFTGELFFGEGSRLTVL.

The V gene is TRBV7-9, the J gene TRBJ1-6; weak D call: TRBD1 (5 bases). The CDR3 has 15 amino acids. CDR1 is SEHNR and CDR2 is FQNEAQ in the germline V gene (reference sequence). V lost 4 bases to trimming and J lost 10 bases, with 17 bases between them. DNA of the CDR3: TGTGCCAGCAGCTCGCGGGACTCCTTAGCATCACCCCTCCACTTT. Its protein is CASSSRDSLASPLHF. Full variable domain (outside the CDR3, taken from reference TRBV7-9 and TRBJ1-6): DTGVSQNPRHKITKRGQNVTFRCDPISEHNRLYWYRQTLGQGPEFLTYFQNEAQLEKSRLLSDRFSAERPKGSFSTLEIQRTEQGDSAMYLCASSSRDSLASPLHFGNGTRLTVT.

The rearrangement joins TRBV11-3 to TRBJ1-1; TRBD1 might be the D (6 bases). The V gene lost 5 bases and the J gene lost 5 bases, with 21 bases spanning the gap. Germline assignment: CDR1 SGHNT and CDR2 YENEEA. The CDR3 has 16 amino acids. CDR3 sequence (DNA): TGTGCCAGCAGCCCTTCGGACAGTCCCGGCTCTACTGAAGCTTTCTTT. The encoded protein is CASSPSDSPGSTEAFF. The full variable domain, with the rest looked up from reference TRBV11-3 and TRBJ1-1, is EAGVVQSPRYKIIEKKQPVAFWCNPISGHNTLYWYLQNLGQGPELLIRYENEEAVDDSQLPKDRFSAERLKGVDSTLKIQPAELGDSAVYLCASSPSDSPGSTEAFFGQGTRLTVV.

V and J are TRBV9 and TRBJ2-2; 10 bases are a match to TRBD1. With V trimmed by 4 bases and J by 3 bases, 3 bases remained unmatched. The CDR3 runs to 15 residues. Germline V gives CDR1 SGDLS, CDR2 YYNGEE. The CDR3 sequence is CASSRGQGYTGELFF. The CDR3 coding sequence is TGTGCCAGCAGCCGGGGACAGGGGTACACCGGGGAGCTGTTTTTT.

The chain uses TRBV18 and TRBJ2-1; 13 nucleotides match TRBD2. The CDR3 has 18 amino acids. The J segment lost 6 bases and the V segment lost 0 bases, leaving 8 bases of the junction unmatched. The germline CDR1 and CDR2 sequences are KGHSH and LQKENI. The CDR3 here is CASSPPTSGRALGNEQFF. As DNA, the CDR3 is TGTGCCAGCTCACCACCTACTAGCGGGAGGGCCTTGGGCAATGAGCAGTTCTTC.

The V gene is TRBV5-6, the J gene TRBJ2-7, with unresolved D. The CDR3 is 12 residues long. Deletions cut 0 bases from V and 2 bases from J, with 3 bases between. CDR1 SGHDT and CDR2 YYEEEE come from the germline V gene. The CDR3 protein is CASSLDTYEQYF. The CDR3 DNA follows: TGTGCCAGCAGCTTGGACACCTACGAGCAGTACTTC.

Only one count was recorded for this clone. V is TRBV9 and J is TRBJ2-2; 9 bases line up with TRBD1. There are 15 residues in the CDR3. The junction had 4 bases not matched to a gene; V was cut back by 3 bases and J by 4 bases. Germline-derived CDR1 and CDR2 are SGDLS and YYNGEE. This chain's CDR3 is CASSAGQGITGELFF. The CDR3 nucleotides are TGTGCCAGCAGCGCGGGACAGGGAATCACCGGGGAGCTGTTTTTT. The whole variable domain, remainder taken from reference TRBV9 and TRBJ2-2, is DSGVTQTPKHLITATGQRVTLRCSPRSGDLSVYWYQQSLDQGLQFLIQYYNGEERAKGNILERFSAQQFPDLHSELNLSSLELGDSALYFCASSAGQGITGELFFGEGSRLTVL.

This clone was seen only once. This sequence joins TRBV7-9 and TRBJ2-1; 14 nucleotides match TRBD2. Germline V gives CDR1 SEHNR, CDR2 FQNEAQ (reference sequence). V was pared by 5 bases and J by 7 bases, with 7 bases of the junction left unmatched. This CDR3 is built from 16 residues. CDR3 region: CASSPGLAGVFNEQFF. The DNA for the CDR3 is TGTGCCAGCAGCCCGGGACTAGCGGGAGTGTTTAATGAGCAGTTCTTC.

This rearrangement joins TRBV27 to TRBJ2-3, with TRBD2 matching 10 bases. Trimming took 6 bases from V and 5 from J; bases not matched to a gene: 11. The CDR3 totals 16 residues. Germline CDR1 reads MNHEY; CDR2 reads SMNVEV (reference sequence). The DNA of the CDR3 is TGTGCCAGCAGAACTATAGCGGGGGGCCAAGGAGATACGCAGTATTTT. Encoded protein: CASRTIAGGQGDTQYF.

This clone was seen only a few times. V gene TRBV29-1 combines with J gene TRBJ1-3; 8 bases map to TRBD1. V lost 7 bases, J lost 2 bases, and 10 bases stayed unmatched. CDR1 SQVTM and CDR2 ANQGSEA come from the germline V gene. The CDR3 sequence is 15 residues long. This CDR3 is CSARTGGMPGNTIYF. CDR3 coding DNA: TGCAGCGCCCGAACAGGGGGAATGCCTGGAAACACCATATATTTT.